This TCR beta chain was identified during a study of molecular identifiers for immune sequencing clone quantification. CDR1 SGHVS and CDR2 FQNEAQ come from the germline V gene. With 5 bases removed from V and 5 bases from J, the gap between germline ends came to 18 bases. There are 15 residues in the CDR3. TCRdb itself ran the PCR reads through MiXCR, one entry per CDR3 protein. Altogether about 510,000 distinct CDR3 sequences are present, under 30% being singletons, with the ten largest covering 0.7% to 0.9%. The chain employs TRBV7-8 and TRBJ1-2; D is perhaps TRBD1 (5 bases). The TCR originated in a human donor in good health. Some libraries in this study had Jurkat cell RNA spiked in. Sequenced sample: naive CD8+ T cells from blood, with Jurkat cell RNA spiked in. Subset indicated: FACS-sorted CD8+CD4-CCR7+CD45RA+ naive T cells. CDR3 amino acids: CASSTSRDGFYGYTF. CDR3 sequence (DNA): TGTGCCAGCAGCACATCCCGGGACGGGTTTTATGGCTACACCTTC.